This T cell receptor (beta chain) was identified during a study of blood T cell repertoires in COVID-19 (dated by TCRdb to the early 2020s). Notes on the research overall: Samples from collaborators originated in the United States, Italy and Spain and spanned both the acute and convalescent phases of COVID-19. The material from the prospective study consisted of cDNA or gDNA derived from T cells, B-cell-depleted T cells, or PBMCs. The repertoires were released in a freely available public database meant as a resource for research on the immune response to SARS-CoV-2. The samples were drawn from two sources: the first 160 participants of the ongoing ImmuneRACE study, and 950 to 1,500 subjects contributed by 6 global collaborators. The dataset comprised deeply sampled blood TCRbeta repertoires from subjects exposed to, actively infected with, or recovered from COVID-19. Where available, HLA class I and class II types were obtained from metadata supplied by the sample provider rather than from assay-based typing. Sample metadata almost always included a de-identified subject ID, COVID-19 status, age in years and sex. The investigation overall reported the following: Clinical and demographic metadata were provided uncurated, with the amount varying by source and participant.

Participants in the prospective study were enrolled through a virtual design, were aged about 18 to 100 years, and lived in roughly 26 United States geographic areas. In the prospective study, cohorts were assigned on the basis of participant-reported clinical history obtained from a screening survey and a study questionnaire. Exposed participants had been in contact, within 2 weeks of entering the study, with a person who had a PCR-confirmed or clinician-diagnosed case of COVID-19. Mobile phlebotomists in the prospective study collected whole blood, serum and a nasopharyngeal or oropharyngeal swab from every participant. Additional blood draws and questionnaires over a 2-month period could optionally be provided by prospective study participants. Prospective study blood samples were shipped either frozen or at room temperature before DNA extraction. TCRbeta CDR3 regions were amplified from genomic DNA by means of the immunoSEQ Assay, a bias-controlled multiplex PCR. In the original analysis: The number of nucleated cells in each sample was estimated by amplification of reference gene primers within the assay. Sequence reads were collapsed and filtered to measure the absolute abundance of every unique TCRbeta CDR3 rearrangement. For each sample, productive Simpson clonality was calculated as the square root of Simpson's diversity index over productive rearrangements. TCRdb's version of the immuneACCESS table is confined to in-frame rearrangements and falls short of the full clone set. An unresolved V gene accounts for under half of the shortfall where checked; the remainder is of unknown origin. V, J and clone size were drawn from that table, and D and trimming were deduced from the DNA. The sample includes about 250,000 clones, with approximately 85% observed a single time. The top ten clones comprise roughly 6.7% of the sample.

Of note for this clone: Its antigen remains unidentified. No much larger clonotype is one base removed from it; base qualities were not supplied.

In the germline V gene, CDR1 corresponds to SGDLS and CDR2 to YYNGEE. V loses 2 bases at its end and J loses 9 bases; junction bases beyond the gene matches: 2. From cysteine to phenylalanine, the CDR3 is 14 amino acids long. The retained sequence is limited to the CDR3, 42 bases, with the frame set at the first base. This clonotype was sampled from a woman between 50 and 59 years old who had been exposed to COVID-19. The V and J segments used are TRBV9 and TRBJ1-6; TRBD1 lines up with 10 middle nucleotides. The sample consisted of PBMCs or T cells enriched from blood (not recorded which). CDR3 region: CASSVGTGVSPLHF. Read as DNA, the sequence is TGTGCCAGCAGCGTGGGGACAGGGGTTTCACCCCTCCACTTT.